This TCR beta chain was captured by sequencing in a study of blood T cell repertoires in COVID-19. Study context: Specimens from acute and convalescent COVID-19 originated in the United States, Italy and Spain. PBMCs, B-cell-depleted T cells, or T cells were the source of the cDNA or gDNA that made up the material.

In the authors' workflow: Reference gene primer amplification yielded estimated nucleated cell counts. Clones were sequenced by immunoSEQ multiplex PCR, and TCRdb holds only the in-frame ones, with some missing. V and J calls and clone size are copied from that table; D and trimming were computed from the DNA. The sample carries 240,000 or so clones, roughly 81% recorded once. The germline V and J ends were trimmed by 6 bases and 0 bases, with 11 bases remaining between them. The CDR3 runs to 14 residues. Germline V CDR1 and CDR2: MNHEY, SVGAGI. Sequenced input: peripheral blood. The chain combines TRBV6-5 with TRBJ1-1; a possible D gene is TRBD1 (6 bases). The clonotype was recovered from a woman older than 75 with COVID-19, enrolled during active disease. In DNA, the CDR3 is TGTGCCAGCAGGGTGGGGGGGCTGAACACTGAAGCTTTCTTT. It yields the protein CASRVGGLNTEAFF.